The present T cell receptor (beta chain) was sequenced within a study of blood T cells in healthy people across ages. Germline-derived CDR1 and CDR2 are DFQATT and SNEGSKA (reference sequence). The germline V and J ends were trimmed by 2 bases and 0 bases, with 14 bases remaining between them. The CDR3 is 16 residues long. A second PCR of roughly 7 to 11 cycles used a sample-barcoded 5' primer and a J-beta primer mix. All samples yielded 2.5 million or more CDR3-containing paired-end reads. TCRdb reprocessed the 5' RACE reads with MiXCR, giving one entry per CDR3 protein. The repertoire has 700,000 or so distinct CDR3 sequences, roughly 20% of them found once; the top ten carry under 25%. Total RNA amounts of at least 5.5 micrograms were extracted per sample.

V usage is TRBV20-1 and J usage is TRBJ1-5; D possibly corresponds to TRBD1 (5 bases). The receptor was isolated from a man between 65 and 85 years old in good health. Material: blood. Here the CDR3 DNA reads TGCAGTGCTAGACCGACAGCAACGTATAGCAATCAGCCCCAGCATTTT. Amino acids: CSARPTATYSNQPQHF.